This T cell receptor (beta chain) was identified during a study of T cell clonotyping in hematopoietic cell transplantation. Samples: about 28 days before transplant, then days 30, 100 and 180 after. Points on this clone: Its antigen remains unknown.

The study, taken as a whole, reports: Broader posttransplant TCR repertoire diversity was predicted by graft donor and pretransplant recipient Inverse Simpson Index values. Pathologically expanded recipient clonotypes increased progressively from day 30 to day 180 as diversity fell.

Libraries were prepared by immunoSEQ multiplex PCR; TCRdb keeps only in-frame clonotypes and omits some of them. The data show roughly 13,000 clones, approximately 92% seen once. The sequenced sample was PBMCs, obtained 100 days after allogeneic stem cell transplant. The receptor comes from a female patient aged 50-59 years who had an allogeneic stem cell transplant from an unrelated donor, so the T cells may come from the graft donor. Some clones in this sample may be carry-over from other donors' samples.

The CDR3 is CASSGTGTTDTQYF. The CDR3 coding sequence is TGTGCCTCAAGCGGGACAGGGACTACAGATACGCAGTATTTT. The chain employs TRBV10-3 and TRBJ2-3; 9 bases map to TRBD1. V was pared by 11 bases and J by 3 bases, with 9 bases of the junction left unmatched. CDR3 length equals 14 residues. Per germline, CDR1 ENHRY and CDR2 SYGVKD.